The clone carrying this TCR beta chain has only a few counts. From germline, CDR1 is MDHEN and CDR2 SYDVKM. V shed 6 bases and J 6 bases; nucleotides not matched to a gene: 8. The CDR3 length is 15 residues. Blood was collected once per donor into heparin, averaging roughly 0.12 L. By way of CD45RO/CCR7/CD25/CD127/CD95/CD27, the CD4+ regulatory, stem cell-like memory, central memory and naive cells were sorted. This record comes from a study of beta chain features in type 1 diabetes. Expressed TCRB transcripts were sequenced because the entire RNA isolate underwent reverse transcription. Only in-frame clones appear in the TCRdb table, and some are missing; sequencing was by immunoSEQ multiplex PCR. The table includes some 150,000 clones, about 8.7% detected once.

The chain links TRBV28 to TRBJ1-5, with 10 nucleotides matching TRBD1. The sequence came from a man between 18 and 35 years old in good health. Sequencing was performed on central memory CD4+ T cells from blood. CDR3 region: CASSTTRTGGQPQHF. CDR3 in DNA: TGTGCCAGCAGCACCACCAGGACAGGGGGTCAGCCCCAGCATTTT. Supplemented by reference TRBV28 and TRBJ1-5, the full variable domain reads DVKVTQSSRYLVKRTGEKVFLECVQDMDHENMFWYRQDPGLGLRLIYFSYDVKMKEKGDIPEGYSVSREKKERFSLILESASTNQTSMYLCASSTTRTGGQPQHFGDGTRLSIL.